A selection of T cell receptor beta chains follows, all from one sample in a study of post-analysis software for immune sequencing data. TCRdb re-derived calls from the PCR reads in MiXCR, one entry per CDR3 protein. The data contain about 560,000 distinct CDR3 sequences, 44% of them singletons. Sequencing input: blood. The receptors come from a girl under 18 with multiple sclerosis. The CDR3 runs from the conserved cysteine through the conserved F or W.

j_call: TRBJ1-1; v_call: TRBV6-1; cdr3_aa: CASRWGRNTEAFF
j_call: TRBJ1-5; v_call: TRBV12-3/TRBV12-4; cdr3_aa: CASRDSNQPQHF
j_call: TRBJ2-7; v_call: TRBV27; cdr3_aa: CASSLTGTGVEQYF
j_call: TRBJ2-5; v_call: TRBV20-1; cdr3_aa: CSATEGLPSGTQYF
j_call: TRBJ1-2; v_call: TRBV6-5; cdr3_aa: CASSTLPGTGYGYTF
j_call: TRBJ1-6; v_call: TRBV30; cdr3_aa: CAWSVGGNNSPLHF
j_call: NA; v_call: TRBV12-3/TRBV12-4; cdr3_aa: CASSLPTGGEQYF
j_call: TRBJ2-7; v_call: TRBV20-1; cdr3_aa: CSARDRADWGASYEQYF
j_call: TRBJ2-5; v_call: TRBV29-1; cdr3_aa: CSGWDRHEQYF
j_call: TRBJ1-6; v_call: TRBV12-3/TRBV12-4; cdr3_aa: CASSFWLQGRGSPLHF
j_call: NA; v_call: TRBV12-3/TRBV12-4; cdr3_aa: CASRMGLAGYNEQYF
j_call: TRBJ2-1; v_call: TRBV6-5; cdr3_aa: CASSPEVGEQFF
j_call: TRBJ2-7; v_call: TRBV7-2; cdr3_aa: CASSVAGAIYEQYF
j_call: TRBJ2-7; v_call: TRBV27; cdr3_aa: CASSDGTGFYYEQYF
j_call: TRBJ2-7; v_call: TRBV20-1; cdr3_aa: CSAKTPTSGEYEQYF
j_call: NA; v_call: TRBV15; cdr3_aa: CATSRDYVIEVEQYF
j_call: TRBJ1-5; v_call: TRBV4-1; cdr3_aa: CASSQFITQTQPQHF
j_call: TRBJ1-1; v_call: TRBV6-5; cdr3_aa: CASSSRTGEAFF
j_call: TRBJ1-5; v_call: TRBV7-2; cdr3_aa: CASSTEGQVYNQPQHF
j_call: TRBJ2-3; v_call: TRBV3-1; cdr3_aa: CASSQRGPRNTQYF
j_call: TRBJ1-2; v_call: TRBV6-5; cdr3_aa: CASSGELGAYGYTF
j_call: NA; v_call: TRBV19; cdr3_aa: CASSTSGQGSYNEQYF
j_call: TRBJ2-1; v_call: TRBV7-9; cdr3_aa: CASSSLLAGGLDEQFF
j_call: TRBJ2-3; v_call: TRBV20-1; cdr3_aa: CSCGTDTQYF
j_call: TRBJ2-3; v_call: TRBV7-9; cdr3_aa: CASTLALRGSDTQYF
j_call: TRBJ2-5; v_call: TRBV5-1; cdr3_aa: CASSLGASGTTTETQYF
j_call: TRBJ2-6; v_call: TRBV5-1; cdr3_aa: CASSLGTEGSGANVLTF
j_call: TRBJ2-5; v_call: TRBV3-1; cdr3_aa: CASGTEETQYF
j_call: TRBJ2-5; v_call: TRBV29-1; cdr3_aa: CSVLLPGLADQETQYF
j_call: TRBJ2-7; v_call: TRBV4-1; cdr3_aa: CASSQVDGSSYEQYF
j_call: TRBJ2-2; v_call: TRBV5-1; cdr3_aa: CASSLAGTGGTGELFF
j_call: TRBJ2-1; v_call: TRBV29-1; cdr3_aa: CSVAQGVASYNEQFF
j_call: TRBJ1-2; v_call: TRBV6-4; cdr3_aa: CASSDRGGYTF
j_call: TRBJ2-6; v_call: TRBV20-1; cdr3_aa: CSATPGATGANVLTF
j_call: TRBJ2-1; v_call: TRBV28; cdr3_aa: CASSPGGALRENSPYNEQFF
j_call: TRBJ2-6; v_call: TRBV7-8; cdr3_aa: CASSLEAGISGANVLTF
j_call: TRBJ2-3; v_call: TRBV11-2; cdr3_aa: CASSLDRVGTSVYF
j_call: TRBJ1-1; v_call: TRBV2; cdr3_aa: CASLERGLNTEAFF
j_call: TRBJ2-6; v_call: TRBV5-1; cdr3_aa: CASRGQGWALNVLTF
j_call: TRBJ2-7; v_call: TRBV7-9; cdr3_aa: CASNSRGVYEQYF
j_call: TRBJ2-1; v_call: TRBV24-1; cdr3_aa: CATSGLAGEREQFF
j_call: TRBJ2-1; v_call: TRBV7-6; cdr3_aa: CTSSLGLAGASLLNEQFF
j_call: TRBJ2-5; v_call: TRBV7-7; cdr3_aa: CASSHSRIIGAETQYF
j_call: TRBJ1-2; v_call: TRBV12-3/TRBV12-4; cdr3_aa: CASRTAANYGYTF
j_call: TRBJ2-7; v_call: TRBV6-5; cdr3_aa: CATGRASGTYEQYF
j_call: TRBJ1-5; v_call: TRBV9; cdr3_aa: CASSVDGQAGNQPQHF
j_call: TRBJ1-6; v_call: TRBV7-9; cdr3_aa: CASSPGPDNSPLHF
j_call: TRBJ2-5; v_call: TRBV12-3/TRBV12-4; cdr3_aa: CASSSGRGGTQYF
j_call: TRBJ2-1; v_call: TRBV20-1; cdr3_aa: CSARVRNEQFF
j_call: NA; v_call: TRBV7-9; cdr3_aa: CASTTGGTYEQYF
j_call: TRBJ2-6; v_call: TRBV5-1; cdr3_aa: CASSLKPSSSGANVLTF